The 30 T cell receptor beta chains presented below share a single source sample, sequenced in a study of shared clonotypes between healthy human individuals (TCRdb year 2020). Libraries came from the immunoSEQ multiplex PCR assay. TCRdb's version of the immuneACCESS table is confined to in-frame rearrangements and falls short of the full clone set. An unresolved V gene accounts for under half of the shortfall where checked; the remainder is of unknown origin. The sample contains 2.3 million or so clones, approximately 95% of them found a single time. About 0.39% of the sample is taken by the ten largest. Material for sequencing was naive CD4+ T cells from PBMCs. Reading the label with the study, this specimen's cell subset or site is: CD45RA+ positively selected. Receptors originate from a man aged 18 to 35 in good health. Some clones in this sample may be carry-over from other donors' samples.

This clone was seen a single time. The chain joins TRBV5-5 to TRBJ2-1, with 9 positions matching TRBD1. Germline CDR1 is SGHKS and CDR2 is YYEKEE (reference sequence). The CDR3 has 18 amino acids. V gave up 5 bases and J gave up 0 bases; unmatched junction bases: 12. The CDR3 coding sequence is TGTGCCAGCAGTAACATACAGGGGGCGGTCAGCTCCTACAATGAGCAGTTCTTC. Protein product: CASSNIQGAVSSYNEQFF.

The V call is TRBV28, the J call TRBJ2-3; tentative D call: TRBD2 (6 bases). There are 14 residues in the CDR3. Trimming took 5 bases from V and 8 from J, leaving 17 bases between them. Germline V gene lookup returns CDR1 MDHEN and CDR2 SYDVKM. The CDR3 region is CASSISPGEVTQYF. For the CDR3, the DNA is TGTGCCAGCAGTATCTCTCCGGGGGAGGTTACGCAGTATTTT.

The chain combines TRBV10-2 with TRBJ1-5, with unresolved D. The germline V and J ends were trimmed by 4 bases and 5 bases, with 12 bases remaining between them. There are 14 residues in the CDR3. Germline V lookup: CDR1 WSHSY, CDR2 SAAADI. This CDR3 is CASSAQGLYQPQHF. CDR3 bases: TGCGCCAGCAGTGCACAAGGGTTGTATCAGCCCCAGCATTTT.

V is TRBV6-5 and J is TRBJ2-1; 7 bases map to TRBD2. V gave up 8 bases and J gave up 6 bases; unmatched junction bases: 13. The germline gives CDR1 MNHEY, CDR2 SVGAGI. CDR3 length equals 15 residues. The CDR3 is CASGGVRESGNEQFF. The CDR3 bases are TGTGCCAGCGGAGGGGTGCGGGAGAGTGGCAATGAGCAGTTCTTC.

The gene calls are TRBV2 and TRBJ2-1; the D is unclear. CDR1 and CDR2 (germline): SNHLY, FYNNEI. V lost 11 bases, J lost 2 bases, and 13 bases lay in between. The CDR3 runs 13 residues. CDR3 protein: CAGNQDPYNEQFF. In DNA form, the CDR3 reads TGTGCCGGAAACCAGGACCCCTACAATGAGCAGTTCTTC.

As to this clone: An end of the junction does not agree with germline; a read error may underlie this. The J gene is TRBJ2-7, the V gene TRBV2; 7 bases are a match to TRBD2. CDR3 length equals 13 residues. Looked up from germline, CDR1 is SNHLY and CDR2 is FYNNEI. CDR3 residues: CASSILRTGGKGF. The CDR3 nucleotides are TGTGCCAGCAGTATCCTGAGGACGGGGGGAAAGGGCTTC.

There are a few counts of this clone. The rearrangement joins TRBV28 to TRBJ1-1; 10 bases match TRBD1. CDR1 is MDHEN and CDR2 is SYDVKM in the germline V gene. V was clipped by 10 bases and J by 8 bases; unmatched bases: 4. The CDR3 sequence is 11 residues long. The CDR3 DNA reads as TGTGCCATTGACAGGGGGCCCGAAGCTTTCTTT. This codes for CAIDRGPEAFF.

A single count supports this clone. V is TRBV4-2 and J is TRBJ2-1, with no clear D. There are 14 residues in the CDR3. V was cut by 4 bases and J by 8 bases, with 15 bases left in between. Germline-derived CDR1 and CDR2 are LGHNA and YNFKEQ. The CDR3 DNA reads TGTGCCAGCAGCCCGGGCCTCTTTGGGGATGAGCAGTTCTTC. Translation: CASSPGLFGDEQFF.

V and J are TRBV5-1 and TRBJ2-1, with 10 bases that match TRBD2. V was pared by 7 bases and J by 9 bases, with 10 bases of the junction left unmatched. The CDR3 consists of 14 residues. Per germline, CDR1 SGHRS and CDR2 YFSETQ. CDR3 nucleotide sequence: TGCGCCAGCGGGCTAGCGGGAGCAGGACGTGAGCAGTTCTTC. Its translation is CASGLAGAGREQFF.

This chain connects TRBV7-2 to TRBJ2-7, with 7 bases fitting TRBD2. The CDR3 spans 13 residues. Losses at the gene ends were 4 bases for V and 7 bases for J; bases not matched to a gene: 7. Per germline, CDR1 SGHTA and CDR2 FQGNSA. In nucleotides, the CDR3 is TGTGCCAGCAGCTCGCCGGGACTATCAGAGCAGTACTTC. It is translated as CASSSPGLSEQYF.

This clone was seen more than once but under ten times. V is TRBV30 and J is TRBJ1-3, with 8 positions matching TRBD1. J gave up 0 bases and V 8 bases, and 3 bases lay outside the gene matches. Per germline, CDR1 GTSNPN and CDR2 SVGIG (reference sequence). The CDR3 is 13 amino acids. The CDR3 loop reads CAGDRGSGNTIYF. CDR3 DNA: TGTGCCGGAGACAGGGGCTCTGGAAACACCATATATTTT.

The V call is TRBV9, the J call TRBJ1-2; D gene ambiguous. The germline V and J ends were trimmed by 2 bases and 2 bases, with 10 bases remaining between them. The CDR3 has 14 residues. CDR1 and CDR2 (germline): SGDLS, YYNGEE. CDR3 sequence: CASSVGNLNYGYTF. In nucleotides, the CDR3 is TGTGCCAGCAGCGTTGGCAATCTGAACTATGGCTACACCTTC.

This chain joins TRBV28 and TRBJ1-2; D unclear. Germline CDR1 reads MDHEN; CDR2 reads SYDVKM. This CDR3 region has 15 residues. Trimming removed 1 base at V and 5 bases at J, with 14 bases between. CDR3 protein: CASSLFLTATYGYTF. In nucleotides, the CDR3 is TGTGCCAGCAGTTTATTTCTGACGGCGACTTATGGCTACACCTTC.

The rearrangement uses TRBV7-2 and TRBJ2-5, with TRBD1 as a possible D gene (6 bases). Germline V gives CDR1 SGHTA, CDR2 FQGNSA. The CDR3 consists of 13 residues. The germline V and J ends were trimmed by 5 bases and 5 bases, with 12 bases remaining between them. The CDR3 region has the DNA TGTGCCAGCAGCCCAGACAGGTCGGAGACCCAGTACTTC. This gives the protein CASSPDRSETQYF.

The chain couples TRBV27 to TRBJ1-2; the D is unclear. Trimming removed 8 bases from V and 0 bases from J, with 16 bases in between. CDR3 length equals 15 residues. The germline V gene has CDR1 MNHEY and CDR2 SMNVEV (reference sequence). In DNA, the CDR3 is TGTGCCAGCTCCGCCTGGGAACCTCCTAACTATGGCTACACCTTC. Protein product: CASSAWEPPNYGYTF.

In its sample, this clone was seen once. The gene calls are TRBV2 and TRBJ2-5, with 12 positions matching TRBD2. CDR3 length: 15 residues. The germline V gene has CDR1 SNHLY and CDR2 FYNNEI. The trim removed 6 bases at V and 3 bases at J, leaving 5 bases unmatched. The CDR3 loop is CASSLLAGGEETQYF. The CDR3, as DNA: TGTGCCAGCAGCTTACTAGCGGGAGGTGAAGAGACCCAGTACTTC.

Comments on this clone: This specimen includes other DNA sequences encoding the same CDR3. This chain uses TRBV7-3 with TRBJ2-6; D gene ambiguous. Trimming took off 3 bases at V and 1 base at J, with 4 bases between the two ends. The CDR3 runs 14 residues. CDR1 is SGHTA and CDR2 is FQGTGA in the germline V gene. This chain's CDR3 is CASSLGSGANVLTF. CDR3 sequence (DNA): TGTGCCAGCAGCTTGGGGTCTGGGGCCAACGTCCTGACTTTC. Based on the CDR3 plus reference TRBV7-3 and TRBJ2-6, the full variable domain is GAGVSQTPSNKVTEKGKYVELRCDPISGHTALYWYRQSLGQGPEFLIYFQGTGAADDSGLPNDRFFAVRPEGSVSTLKIQRTERGDSAVYLCASSLGSGANVLTFGAGSRLTVL.

The chain carries TRBV28 and TRBJ1-5; TRBD1 matches 7 bases. The CDR3 extends over 19 amino acids. Germline V CDR1 and CDR2: MDHEN, SYDVKM. With V trimmed by 7 bases and J by 3 bases, 21 bases remained unmatched. This CDR3 is CASTKGGGWGPVNNQPQHF. CDR3 bases: TGTGCCAGCACCAAAGGGGGCGGGTGGGGGCCAGTCAACAATCAGCCCCAGCATTTT.

The table lists this clone with a count of one. V and J are TRBV4-2 and TRBJ2-1; D gene ambiguous. The V gene's germline CDR1 is LGHNA and CDR2 YNFKEQ. The germline V and J ends were trimmed by 1 base and 6 bases, with 10 bases remaining between them. There are 14 residues in the CDR3. The CDR3 loop is CASSQVELSNEQFF. The CDR3 region has the DNA TGTGCCAGCAGCCAAGTAGAGCTATCCAATGAGCAGTTCTTC.

The chain uses TRBV5-1 and TRBJ2-7, with TRBD1 matching 9 bases. CDR1 is SGHRS and CDR2 is YFSETQ in the germline V gene. Germline trimming cut 7 bases from V and 7 bases from J; bases unmatched to any gene: 12. The CDR3 length is 14 residues. In nucleotides, the CDR3 is TGCGCCAGCCGGAGGGACAGGGCGGCGGGGGAGCAGTACTTC. Its translation is CASRRDRAAGEQYF.

The chain links TRBV28 to TRBJ1-2, with D unclear. The CDR3 has 13 residues. Trimming left V 5 bases short and J 6 bases short, with 13 bases between. Looked up from germline, CDR1 is MDHEN and CDR2 is SYDVKM. CDR3 region: CASSQTDTHGYTF. The CDR3 DNA sequence: TGTGCCAGCAGTCAGACCGACACCCATGGCTACACCTTC.

The chain couples TRBV11-1 to TRBJ2-3, with D perhaps assigned TRBD1 or TRBD2 (6 bases each). The ends were cut back, 5 bases at V and 1 base at J, with 16 bases in the middle. This CDR3 is 16 amino acids long. Germline CDR1 and CDR2: SGHAT and FQDESV (reference sequence). DNA of the CDR3: TGTGCCAGCAGCCGACTACTAGCAGGGGGCACAGATACGCAGTATTTT. It translates to CASSRLLAGGTDTQYF.

The rearrangement joins TRBV29-1 to TRBJ1-2; D perhaps matches TRBD1 (5 bases). There are 15 residues in the CDR3. Germline loops: CDR1 SQVTM, CDR2 ANQGSEA. Trimming removed 3 bases at V and 7 bases at J, with 21 bases between. The DNA of the CDR3 is TGCAGCGTTGAGCGCGTCGGGGGACGGGGGACTGGCTACACCTTC. Its protein is CSVERVGGRGTGYTF.

The chain joins TRBV18 to TRBJ1-2; tentative D call: TRBD1 (6 bases). CDR1 KGHSH and CDR2 LQKENI come from the germline V gene. Trimming left V 3 bases short and J 3 bases short, with 11 bases between. This CDR3 region has 14 residues. The DNA of the CDR3 is TGTGCCAGCTCACCGAACCGACAGGACTATGGCTACACCTTC. Protein sequence: CASSPNRQDYGYTF. The full variable domain, rest sourced from reference TRBV18 and TRBJ1-2, is NAGVMQNPRHLVRRRGQEARLRCSPMKGHSHVYWYRQLPEEGLKFMVYLQKENIIDESGMPKERFSAEFPKEGPSILRIQQVVRGDSAAYFCASSPNRQDYGYTFGSGTRLTVV.

This chain connects TRBV7-9 to TRBJ1-4; D gene uncertain. Between the trimmed V and J ends, which lost 6 bases and 5 bases, there was a span of 16 bases. CDR1 is SEHNR and CDR2 is FQNEAQ in the germline V gene (reference sequence). The CDR3 sequence is 15 residues long. As DNA, the CDR3 is TGTGCCAGCAGACATCTGGACGGATTAAATGAAAAACTGTTTTTT. Amino acids: CASRHLDGLNEKLFF.

Worth noting for this clone: Additional DNA sequences in this sample encode the identical CDR3. This chain connects TRBV30 to TRBJ2-2; D is unclear. Germline V CDR1 and CDR2: GTSNPN, SVGIG (reference sequence). The ends were cut back, 0 bases at V and 6 bases at J, with 5 bases in the middle. The CDR3 extends over 12 amino acids. This chain's CDR3 is CAWSVQPGELFF. The CDR3 DNA reads TGTGCCTGGAGTGTACAGCCCGGGGAGCTGTTTTTT.

With respect to this clone: The same CDR3 also results from other DNA sequences found in this sample. The chain links TRBV4-1 to TRBJ2-3; D tentatively fits TRBD1 or TRBD2 (5 bases each). The V gene lost 0 bases and the J gene lost 5 bases, with 6 bases spanning the gap. The CDR3 sequence is 13 residues long. Germline V gene lookup returns CDR1 MGHRA and CDR2 YSYEKL. The CDR3 reads CASSQERGDTQYF. CDR3 in DNA: TGCGCCAGCAGCCAAGAGAGGGGAGATACGCAGTATTTT.

This sequence joins TRBV7-8 and TRBJ2-1; D might be TRBD2 (6 bases). Germline V gene lookup returns CDR1 SGHVS and CDR2 FQNEAQ. V was shortened by 5 bases and J by 4 bases, with 15 bases between the two germline ends. The CDR3 extends over 15 amino acids. The CDR3 reads CASSLRDPGYNEQFF. The CDR3 DNA is TGTGCCAGCAGCCTGCGGGATCCCGGGTACAATGAGCAGTTCTTC.

The chain is built from TRBV6-6 and TRBJ2-7; 10 bases are a match to TRBD2. Germline loops: CDR1 MNHNY, CDR2 SVGAGI (reference sequence). V lost 6 bases to trimming and J lost 4 bases; unmatched junction nucleotides: 9. CDR3 length equals 15 residues. The DNA of the CDR3 is TGTGCCAGCAGCCCAAGGCTAGCGGGAGCATACGAGCAGTACTTC. This gives the protein CASSPRLAGAYEQYF.

This chain uses TRBV4-1 with TRBJ1-1, with 9 bases matching TRBD1. The CDR3 totals 13 residues. Germline trimming cut 9 bases from V and 3 bases from J; bases unmatched to any gene: 5. In germline, CDR1 is MGHRA, CDR2 YSYEKL. The CDR3 reads CASRRTGDTEAFF. CDR3 sequence (DNA): TGCGCCAGTCGTAGGACAGGGGACACTGAAGCTTTCTTT.